The clone carrying this T cell receptor (beta chain) was observed a handful of times. The antigen is not known. Germline trimming cut 4 bases from V and 3 bases from J; bases unmatched to any gene: 7. Germline V gene sequence: CDR1 KGHDR, CDR2 SFDVKD. The CDR3 consists of 15 residues. A universal primer site was added by template switching, and unique molecular identifiers were carried by the cDNA. TCRdb re-called the 5' RACE reads with MiXCR, one entry per CDR3 protein. The data contain 1,800,000 or so distinct CDR3 sequences, around a third of them singletons. The data belong to a study of identical twins. Study conclusions and caveats: The authors noted that invariant MAIT and iNKT cells could partly confound zero-insertion analyses.

Source material: cord blood. This chain links TRBV24-1 with TRBJ2-7; 8 bases are shared with TRBD2. The TCR was taken from a newborn girl in good health. The CDR3 region is CATSERTSGLYEQYF. CDR3 nucleotide sequence: TGTGCCACCAGTGAACGAACTAGCGGCCTCTACGAGCAGTACTTC.